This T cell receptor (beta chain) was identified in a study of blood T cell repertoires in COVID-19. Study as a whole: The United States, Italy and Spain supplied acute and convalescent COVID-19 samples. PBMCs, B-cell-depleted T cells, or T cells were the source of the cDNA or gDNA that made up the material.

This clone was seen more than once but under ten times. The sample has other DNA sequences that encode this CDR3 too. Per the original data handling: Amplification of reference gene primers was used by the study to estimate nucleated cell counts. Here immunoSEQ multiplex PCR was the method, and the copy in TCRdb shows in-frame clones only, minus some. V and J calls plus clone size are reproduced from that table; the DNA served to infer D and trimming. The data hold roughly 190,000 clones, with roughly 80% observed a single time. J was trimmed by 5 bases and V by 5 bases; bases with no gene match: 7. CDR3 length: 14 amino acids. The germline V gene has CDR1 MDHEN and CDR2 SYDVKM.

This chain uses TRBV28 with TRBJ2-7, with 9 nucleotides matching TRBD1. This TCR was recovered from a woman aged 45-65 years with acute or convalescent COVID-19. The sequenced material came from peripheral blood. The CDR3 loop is CASSEPGQGNEQYF. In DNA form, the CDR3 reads TGTGCCAGCAGTGAACCGGGACAGGGAAACGAGCAGTACTTC.